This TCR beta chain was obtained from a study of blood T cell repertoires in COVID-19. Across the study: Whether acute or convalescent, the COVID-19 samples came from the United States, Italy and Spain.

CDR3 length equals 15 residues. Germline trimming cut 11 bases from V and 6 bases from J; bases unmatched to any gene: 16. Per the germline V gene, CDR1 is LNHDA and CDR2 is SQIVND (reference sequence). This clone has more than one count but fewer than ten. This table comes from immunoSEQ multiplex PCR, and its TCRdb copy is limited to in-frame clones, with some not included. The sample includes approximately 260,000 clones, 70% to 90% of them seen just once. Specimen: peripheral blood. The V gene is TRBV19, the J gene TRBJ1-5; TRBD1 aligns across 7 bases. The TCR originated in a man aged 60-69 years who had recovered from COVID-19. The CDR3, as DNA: TGTGCCTCCTGCGTCGAGACAGGGATCCGTCAGCCCCAGCATTTT. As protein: CASCVETGIRQPQHF.